This T cell receptor (beta chain) was sequenced during a study of blood T cell repertoires in COVID-19. As for the study in general: T cells, B-cell-depleted T cells, or PBMCs supplied cDNA or gDNA.

This CDR3 is 12 amino acids long. Looked up from germline, CDR1 is MNHEY and CDR2 is SMNVEV (reference sequence). V trimming: 9 bases; J trimming: 6 bases; junction bases outside the gene matches: 6. Source study methods: For nucleated cells, counts were estimated from reference gene primer amplification. Clones were sequenced by immunoSEQ multiplex PCR, and TCRdb holds only the in-frame ones, with some missing. The DNA was the basis for D and trimming; V, J and clone size are from that table. This sample yields approximately 210,000 clones, of which 70% to 90% are seen a single time; approximately 2.6% belongs to the top ten.

The sequencing sample was made of peripheral blood. This chain joins TRBV27 and TRBJ1-2; 8 nucleotides match TRBD1. The sequence was collected from a woman in her 70s with active or convalescent COVID-19. In DNA form, the CDR3 reads TGTGCCAGTACCGGGACAGGACATGGCTACACCTTC. As protein: CASTGTGHGYTF.